These 24 T cell receptor beta chains originate from one sample sequenced in a study of cytomegalovirus exposure and HLA in healthy donors. Both 60 Vbeta primers and 13 Jbeta primers went into the PCR. Method: immunoSEQ multiplex PCR; TCRdb's copy keeps in-frame clones and lacks some. The data contain around 130,000 clones, roughly 84% of them seen just once; the ten biggest clones take up around 1.7%. The sequenced material came from PBMCs. These receptors were taken from a boy aged 10-17 years in good health and CMV-seronegative.

The chain recombines TRBV7-2 with TRBJ1-2, with D perhaps matching TRBD1 (6 bases). With 5 bases removed from V and 6 bases from J, the gap between germline ends came to 10 bases. This CDR3 contains 12 residues. CDR1 SGHTA and CDR2 FQGNSA come from the germline V gene. CDR3 loop: CASSRYRDGYTF. The CDR3 DNA reads as TGTGCCAGCAGCCGATACAGGGATGGCTACACCTTC.

The V and J genes are TRBV11-3 and TRBJ2-3; D is perhaps TRBD1 (7 bases). Germline V gene lookup returns CDR1 SGHNT and CDR2 YENEEA. Deletions cut 5 bases from V and 6 bases from J, with 27 bases between. CDR3 length equals 18 residues. CDR3 sequence reads: CASSPGGPGQLREDTQYF. The CDR3 coding sequence is TGTGCCAGCAGCCCTGGGGGGCCGGGACAGCTACGGGAGGATACGCAGTATTTT.

The chain employs TRBV6-5 and TRBJ2-2, with 8 bases lining up with TRBD2. V shed 5 bases and J 7 bases; nucleotides not matched to a gene: 6. CDR1 is MNHEY and CDR2 is SVGAGI in the germline V gene. The CDR3 consists of 14 residues. The chain's CDR3 is CASSQGLVHGELFF. CDR3 coding DNA: TGTGCCAGCAGTCAGGGACTAGTCCACGGGGAGCTGTTTTTT.

The chain employs TRBV9 and TRBJ1-1, with D possibly TRBD1 on 6 matching bases. V was clipped by 0 bases and J by 1 base, with 16 bases between them. CDR1 is SGDLS, CDR2 YYNGEE, per germline. The CDR3 is 17 amino acids. The DNA for the CDR3 is TGTGCCAGCAGCGTAGACCCCTACGGGGGGCAGAACACTGAAGCTTTCTTT. Translated, it gives CASSVDPYGGQNTEAFF.

The V call is TRBV27, the J call TRBJ2-7; D might be TRBD1 (5 bases). Germline V gene data show CDR1 as MNHEY and CDR2 as SMNVEV (reference sequence). V shed 8 bases and J shed 2 bases, with 13 bases lying between them. The CDR3 totals 13 residues. The CDR3 is CASGPGPTYEQYF. CDR3 nucleotide sequence: TGTGCCAGCGGTCCAGGGCCAACCTACGAGCAGTACTTC.

The genes are TRBV18 and TRBJ1-1; D call uncertain. Trimming removed 2 bases at V and 5 bases at J, with 9 bases between. Germline CDR1 KGHSH, CDR2 LQKENI. This CDR3 region has 13 residues. CDR3 in amino acids: CASSPIRDTEAFF. The CDR3 DNA reads as TGTGCCAGCTCACCAATACGGGATACTGAAGCTTTCTTT.

This clone appeared a single time. The rearrangement joins TRBV7-6 to TRBJ2-3; D remains unclear. Germline lookup yields CDR1 SGHVS and CDR2 FNYEAQ. The length of the CDR3 is 13 residues. V lost 5 bases, J lost 4 bases, and 10 bases lay in between. This CDR3 reads CASSPRRADTQYF. The DNA for the CDR3 is TGTGCCAGCAGCCCCCGCCGGGCAGATACGCAGTATTTT.

In its sample, this clone was seen a few times. The V call is TRBV5-1, the J call TRBJ1-1; 7 nucleotides match TRBD1. V dropped 0 bases and J dropped 6; count of bases not matched to a gene: 11. This CDR3 is 16 amino acids long. The germline V gene has CDR1 SGHRS and CDR2 YFSETQ. The DNA of the CDR3 is TGCGCCAGCAGCTTGGCCGGGACAGCTCAAGACGCTGAAGCTTTCTTT. The encoded protein is CASSLAGTAQDAEAFF.

This chain joins TRBV10-3 and TRBJ2-7, with 11 bases aligning to TRBD2. The CDR3 length is 16 residues. CDR1 and CDR2 from the germline V gene are ENHRY and SYGVKD. V lost 3 bases and J lost 5; bases outside the gene matches: 9. Here the CDR3 DNA reads TGTGCCATCAGTGACCCCGGGACTAGCGGTTTGGACGAGCAGTACTTC. It yields the protein CAISDPGTSGLDEQYF.

The V call is TRBV27, the J call TRBJ2-3; a weak D match, TRBD2 (5 bases). Per the germline V gene, CDR1 is MNHEY and CDR2 is SMNVEV (reference sequence). V lost 0 bases and J lost 13, with 17 bases in between. The CDR3 runs to 14 residues. CDR3 in amino acids: CASSLSPGIEKEYF. The DNA of the CDR3 is TGTGCCAGCAGTTTATCCCCGGGAATCGAAAAGGAGTATTTT.

The rearrangement links TRBV7-8 to TRBJ1-3; a possible D gene is TRBD1 (6 bases). The V and J ends lost 4 bases and 4 bases respectively, with 20 bases between them. The CDR3 loop spans 17 amino acids. Germline assignment: CDR1 SGHVS and CDR2 FQNEAQ. CDR3 nucleotide sequence: TGTGCCAGCAGCTCTTCCAGACAGGCATTTTCGGGAAACACCATATATTTT. The encoded protein is CASSSSRQAFSGNTIYF.

This chain joins TRBV7-8 and TRBJ2-3; 8 nucleotides match TRBD2. Germline values: CDR1 SGHVS, CDR2 FQNEAQ. V lost 0 bases, J lost 5 bases, and 1 base stayed unmatched. There are 14 residues in the CDR3. CDR3 residues: CASSLARGVDTQYF. The CDR3 bases are TGTGCCAGCAGCTTAGCGCGGGGGGTAGATACGCAGTATTTT.

The rearrangement joins TRBV7-2 to TRBJ2-7; 11 positions agree with TRBD1. CDR3 length equals 16 residues. The germline gives CDR1 SGHTA, CDR2 FQGNSA. J lost 2 bases, V lost 2 bases, and 5 bases had no gene match. As DNA, the CDR3 is TGTGCCAGCAGCTTAACCGAGGGACAGGGGGCCTACGAGCAGTACTTC. Encoded protein: CASSLTEGQGAYEQYF.

The J gene is TRBJ2-5, the V gene TRBV7-6; 11 nucleotides line up with TRBD2. V lost 4 bases and J lost 0; bases outside the gene matches: 16. The CDR3 consists of 20 residues. Germline V gene sequence: CDR1 SGHVS, CDR2 FNYEAQ. CDR3 residues: CASSSNTLSGLAAYQETQYF. CDR3 sequence (DNA): TGTGCCAGCAGCTCCAACACCCTTTCGGGACTAGCGGCGTACCAAGAGACCCAGTACTTC.

The chain uses TRBV10-3 and TRBJ2-7, with 8 positions matching TRBD1. The V segment lost 0 bases and the J segment 3 bases; nucleotides outside the gene matches: 4. Germline CDR1 ENHRY, CDR2 SYGVKD. This CDR3 is 15 amino acids long. The CDR3 spells CAISESLDRGYEQYF. As DNA, the CDR3 is TGTGCCATCAGTGAGTCTCTTGACAGGGGCTACGAGCAGTACTTC.

In the case of this clone: Germline is not matched at one junction end, which may reflect a read error. The genes are TRBV4-1 and TRBJ1-2; D is ambiguous. The CDR3 is made up of 15 amino acids. Per the germline V gene, CDR1 is MGHRA and CDR2 is YSYEKL. The DNA for the CDR3 is TGCGCCAGCAGCCATCCCCCCCGCGGGAACTATGGCTACCCCTTC. Translation: CASSHPPRGNYGYPF.

The chain employs TRBV19 and TRBJ2-2; D remains ambiguous. V gave up 7 bases and J gave up 7 bases, with 13 bases separating them. The length of the CDR3 is 13 residues. CDR1 LNHDA and CDR2 SQIVND come from the germline V gene (reference sequence). This chain's CDR3 is CASTPSEVGELFF. The CDR3 coding sequence is TGTGCCAGTACCCCCTCAGAGGTCGGGGAGCTGTTTTTT.

The V and J genes are TRBV4-3 and TRBJ1-5; D might be TRBD1 (5 bases). This CDR3 has 15 residues. The germline gives CDR1 LGHNA, CDR2 YSLEER. V lost 0 bases and J lost 1, with 7 bases in between. CDR3 sequence (DNA): TGCGCCAGCAGCCAAGATTCAGGGAGCAATCAGCCCCAGCATTTT. Translating gives CASSQDSGSNQPQHF.

A note on this clone: At one boundary the junction diverges from the germline segment, which might be a read error. V and J are TRBV7-2 and TRBJ1-1; TRBD1 aligns across 9 bases. The CDR3 runs to 15 residues. Germline CDR1 SGHTA, CDR2 FQGNSA. The CDR3 region has the DNA TGTGCCAGCCGCTTGTCGACAGGGGGAAAGCGGGAAGCTTTCTTT. The encoded protein is CASRLSTGGKREAFF.

The chain has TRBV11-2 and TRBJ1-1; possible D gene TRBD1, 5 bases. Trimming took 0 bases from V and 4 from J, leaving 12 bases between them. This CDR3 is built from 15 residues. CDR1 and CDR2 (germline): SGHAT, FQNNGV. DNA of the CDR3: TGTGCCAGCAGCTTAGACCCAGGGCGGGGCACTGAAGCTTTCTTT. Residues: CASSLDPGRGTEAFF.

This chain uses TRBV5-1 with TRBJ2-7; D remains ambiguous. The CDR3 runs to 14 residues. Per the germline V gene, CDR1 is SGHRS and CDR2 is YFSETQ. The ends were cut back, 2 bases at V and 3 bases at J, with 12 bases in the middle. In nucleotides, the CDR3 is TGCGCCAGCAGCTTACAAAGACACGACTACGAGCAGTACTTC. This encodes CASSLQRHDYEQYF.

The V and J genes are TRBV7-4 and TRBJ1-1; D may be TRBD1 (5 bases). Germline CDR1 is SGHVT and CDR2 is SQSDAQ. The CDR3 consists of 14 residues. V was cut by 5 bases and J by 3 bases, with 13 bases left in between. CDR3 in amino acids: CASSDPGGYTEAFF. The CDR3 bases are TGTGCCAGCAGCGATCCCGGGGGGTACACTGAAGCTTTCTTT.

V usage is TRBV5-6 and J usage is TRBJ1-6; D is perhaps TRBD1 (5 bases). CDR3 size: 14 residues. V lost 3 bases, J lost 7 bases, and 11 bases lay in between. The germline gives CDR1 SGHDT, CDR2 YYEEEE. DNA for the CDR3: TGTGCCAGCAGCTCGGGGGTTTGGAATTCACCCCTCCACTTT. Protein: CASSSGVWNSPLHF.

The chain carries TRBV2 and TRBJ1-1; no definite D call. V lost 6 bases and J 6 bases, leaving 20 bases between the germline ends. The germline V gene encodes CDR1 SNHLY and CDR2 FYNNEI. This CDR3 spans 15 amino acids. In nucleotides, the CDR3 is TGTGCCAGCAGCTCAGATGGGAGTTATGTTCCTGAAGCTTTCTTT. Protein product: CASSSDGSYVPEAFF.